This passage covers 18 T cell receptor beta chains from one sample sequenced in a study of prognosis after radiotherapy for stage I lung cancer. It was by two-round multiplex PCR that TCR beta CDR3 was amplified from genomic DNA. The first PCR round targeted every TRBV and TRBJ gene with specific primers. TCRdb called the multiplex PCR reads again in MiXCR, with one record for every CDR3 protein. The sample has some 14,000 distinct CDR3 sequences, about 50% seen once. The sample here was PBMCs, taken before or after stereotactic body radiation therapy (not recorded which). These receptors were taken from a donor aged 50 or older with non-small cell lung cancer.

This clonotype was recorded many times. This chain connects TRBV5-5 to TRBJ2-7; no reliable D call. CDR1 and CDR2 from the germline V gene are SGHKS and YYEKEE (reference sequence). The CDR3 extends over 13 amino acids. V dropped 0 bases and J dropped 3 bases, with 7 bases sitting between them. The CDR3 DNA reads TGTGCCAGCAGCTTGGGACTTTTCTACGAGCAGTACTTC. It translates to CASSLGLFYEQYF.

This chain connects TRBV20-1 to TRBJ2-1, with 12 bases lining up with TRBD2. The CDR3 runs 19 residues. J gave up 4 bases and V 1 base, and 14 bases lay outside the gene matches. The germline V gene encodes CDR1 DFQATT and CDR2 SNEGSKA (reference sequence). DNA for the CDR3: TGCAGTGCTAGAGCGACAGGGCAACTAGCGGGAGGCCGGTACAATGAGCAGTTCTTC. It codes for CSARATGQLAGGRYNEQFF.

This clonotype is medium-sized within its sample. The rearrangement links TRBV20-1 to TRBJ2-7; TRBD1 matches 12 bases. CDR1 and CDR2 from the germline V gene are DFQATT and SNEGSKA (reference sequence). The CDR3 runs to 15 residues. V was clipped by 5 bases and J by 7 bases; unmatched bases: 12. The DNA for the CDR3 is TGCAGTGCTGAACTTCCGGGACAGGGGGCTGGAGAGCAGTACTTC. Encoded protein: CSAELPGQGAGEQYF.

Regarding this clonotype: Because it lacks the conserved phenylalanine or tryptophan at the end, this CDR3 is likely a read error. The chain uses TRBV6-2 or TRBV6-3 and TRBJ1-2; the D is unclear. Trimming took off 7 bases at V and 7 bases at J, with 19 bases between the two ends. The CDR3 loop spans 14 amino acids. Looked up from germline, CDR1 is MNHEY and CDR2 is SVGEGT. The CDR3 nucleotides are TGTGCCAGCACCCTTAACAGACGAGCAGGTGGCTACACCTCC. Its translation: CASTLNRRAGGYTS.

Note on this clonotype: This likely traces to a read error, being one base from a far larger clone. The chain carries TRBV19 and TRBJ2-5; 8 nucleotides match TRBD2. The last part of the DNA fits TRBJ2-1 better; the J call may be wrong. The CDR3 extends over 17 amino acids. Germline V gene lookup returns CDR1 LNHDA and CDR2 SQIVND (reference sequence). The CDR3 spells CASSILTSGLGGNEQFF. The DNA of the CDR3 is TGTGCCAGTAGTATATTAACTAGCGGTTTGGGGGGTAATGAGCAGTTCTTC.

This clonotype is classed as medium-sized (0.01 to 0.1%). The DNA for the CDR3 is TGTGCCTGGAGAGGCGGGAGGGATTCACCCCTCCACTTT. Translated, it gives CAWRGGRDSPLHF. This sequence joins TRBV30 and TRBJ1-6; D is ambiguous. This CDR3 is 13 amino acids long. The ends were cut back, 3 bases at V and 8 bases at J, with 11 bases in the middle. Looked up from germline, CDR1 is GTSNPN and CDR2 is SVGIG (reference sequence). Filled out from reference TRBV30 and TRBJ1-6, the complete variable domain reads SQTIHQWPATLVQPVGSPLSLECTVEGTSNPNLYWYRQAAGRGLQLLFYSVGIGQISSEVPQNLSASRPQDRQFILSSKKLLLSDSGFYLCAWRGGRDSPLHFGNGTRLTVT.

Ten or more counts support this clonotype. The chain is built from TRBV5-1 and TRBJ2-2; 13 nucleotides line up with TRBD2. Germline values: CDR1 SGHRS, CDR2 YFSETQ. The V gene end was trimmed by 4 bases and the J gene end by 6 bases; junction bases not matched to a gene: 6. This CDR3 is built from 16 residues. CDR3 sequence: CASSGLAGDGSGELFF. The DNA for the CDR3 is TGCGCCAGCAGCGGACTAGCGGGAGATGGATCCGGGGAGCTGTTTTTT.

In its sample, this clonotype was seen many times. The V call is TRBV4-3, the J call TRBJ2-2, with TRBD2 as a possible D gene (6 bases). V gave up 4 bases and J gave up 7 bases, with 16 bases separating them. Germline values: CDR1 LGHNA, CDR2 YSLEER. The CDR3 covers 15 residues. CDR3: CASSPKLARFGELFF. The CDR3 coding sequence is TGCGCCAGCAGCCCCAAACTAGCTCGGTTCGGGGAGCTGTTTTTT.

By sample share, this clonotype is medium-sized (0.01 to 0.1%). J is TRBJ2-3 and V is TRBV6-2 or TRBV6-3; 7 nucleotides line up with TRBD2. Germline CDR1 reads MNHEY; CDR2 reads SVGEGT. Unmatched junction bases numbered 4, after V lost 4 bases and J lost 0 bases. This CDR3 contains 15 residues. CDR3 bases: TGTGCCAGCAGTTCCAATAGCGGGAGCACAGATACGCAGTATTTT. The encoded protein is CASSSNSGSTDTQYF.

The sample holds many counts of this clonotype. CDR3 nucleotide sequence: TGTGCCAGCAGCCACCGACTAGCGGGAGGGAACGAGCAGTACTTC. It translates to CASSHRLAGGNEQYF. J is TRBJ2-7 and V is TRBV3-1, with 14 bases matching TRBD2. CDR1 and CDR2 from the germline V gene are LGHDT and YNNKEL (reference sequence). V shed 3 bases and J 5 bases; nucleotides not matched to a gene: 3. This CDR3 is 15 amino acids long.

In this sample, this clonotype turned up many times. The V and J genes are TRBV7-9 and TRBJ1-3; D might be TRBD1 (5 bases). Germline CDR1 SEHNR, CDR2 FQNEAQ (reference sequence). V lost 8 bases, J lost 0 bases, and 17 bases lay in between. The CDR3 runs 16 residues. The CDR3 nucleotides read TGTGCCAGCTTTACTCCGGGACGGGGCTCTGGAAACACCATATATTTT. It codes for CASFTPGRGSGNTIYF.

The chain links TRBV6-5 to TRBJ2-7; 8 positions agree with TRBD2. Trimming took 2 bases from V and 4 from J; bases not matched to a gene: 13. Germline CDR1 reads MNHEY; CDR2 reads SVGAGI. This CDR3 is built from 17 residues. The CDR3 DNA follows: TGTGCCAGCAGTTACGGCGGGGGGAGCACCCCACTTTACGAGCAGTACTTC. This codes for CASSYGGGSTPLYEQYF.

About this clonotype: Lacking the conserved final phenylalanine or tryptophan, this CDR3 likely reflects a read error. V gene TRBV10-3 combines with J gene TRBJ2-3; 9 nucleotides match TRBD2. Germline trimming cut 7 bases from V and 5 bases from J; bases unmatched to any gene: 10. The germline gives CDR1 ENHRY, CDR2 SYGVKD. This CDR3 contains 15 residues. CDR3 DNA sequence: TGTGCCATCAAGGGACTAGCTGGAGAAATAGATACGCAGTATTCT. Translated, it gives CAIKGLAGEIDTQYS.

Many counts were recorded for this clonotype. The chain has TRBV4-2 and TRBJ1-1; D unresolved. Between the trimmed V and J ends, which lost 0 bases and 6 bases, there was a span of 14 bases. Per germline, CDR1 LGHNA and CDR2 YNFKEQ. The CDR3 is 15 amino acids. CDR3 sequence (DNA): TGTGCCAGCAGCCAAGATCTGGGAGTACGGGCTGAAGCTTTCTTT. It is translated as CASSQDLGVRAEAFF.

In its sample, this clonotype was seen many times. The J gene is TRBJ2-6, the V gene TRBV3-1, with 12 bases aligning to TRBD1. This CDR3 has 19 amino acids. The ends lost 7 bases at V and 4 bases at J; junction bases unmatched: 14. Germline V gives CDR1 LGHDT, CDR2 YNNKEL (reference sequence). DNA of the CDR3: TGTGCCAGCACCAGGGTGGGGACAGGGGGCGCCAGGGGGGCCAACGTCCTGACTTTC. Residues: CASTRVGTGGARGANVLTF.

Written as DNA, the CDR3 is TGTGCCAGCAGTTACCTTCCGAAACTAGACAGGGGGTATAATTCACCCCTCCACTTT. Translating gives CASSYLPKLDRGYNSPLHF. V is TRBV6-9 and J is TRBJ1-6; TRBD1 aligns across 9 bases. The CDR3 contains 19 residues. CDR1 MNHGY and CDR2 SVAAGI come from the germline V gene. V lost 3 bases and J lost 4; bases outside the gene matches: 13.

At least ten counts were recorded for this clonotype. The chain links TRBV11-2 to TRBJ1-1; D unresolved. From germline, CDR1 is SGHAT and CDR2 FQNNGV. The CDR3 length is 14 residues. V was pared by 5 bases and J by 0 bases, with 10 bases between. CDR3 coding DNA: TGTGCCAGCAGCCTTGGACGGATGAACACTGAAGCTTTCTTT. It is translated as CASSLGRMNTEAFF.

This clonotype was counted ten times or more. The rearrangement joins TRBV5-8 to TRBJ1-2; D remains unclear. This CDR3 has 14 amino acids. Germline CDR1 SGHTS, CDR2 YDEGEE. Trimming removed 0 bases from V and 7 bases from J, with 13 bases in between. The CDR3 coding sequence is TGTGCCAGCAGCTTGGACCGGGTTCAGTCTGGCTACACCTTC. This codes for CASSLDRVQSGYTF.